Each of the 32 T cell receptor beta chains below was sequenced from the same sample in a study of T cell responses to AZD1222 COVID-19 vaccine. Generated by immunoSEQ multiplex PCR, the TCRdb table keeps only in-frame clones and is missing some. The data show about 270,000 clones, about 94% seen once. Sequences were derived from peripheral blood, sampled 28 days after the second AZD1222 dose. The receptors stem from an adult who received the AZD1222 COVID-19 vaccine.

This clone occurred once. The V gene is TRBV6-2 or TRBV6-3, the J gene TRBJ1-5; D gene ambiguous. CDR3 length: 15 amino acids. The V gene lost 4 bases and the J gene lost 1 base, with 11 bases spanning the gap. The germline V gene encodes CDR1 MNHEY and CDR2 SVGEGT. The CDR3 DNA reads as TGTGCCAGCAGTTCCCTCGACCCCAGCAATCAGCCCCAGCATTTT. Protein product: CASSSLDPSNQPQHF.

The chain is built from TRBV28 and TRBJ2-1; 11 bases are shared with TRBD2. Germline V gene sequence: CDR1 MDHEN, CDR2 SYDVKM. CDR3 length: 15 amino acids. The ends lost 5 bases at V and 5 bases at J; junction bases unmatched: 5. CDR3 DNA sequence: TGTGCCAGCAGTCAACTAGCGGGGGTCGACAATGAGCAGTTCTTC. Protein product: CASSQLAGVDNEQFF.

The gene calls are TRBV5-6 and TRBJ1-3, with unresolved D. The CDR3 covers 14 residues. Trimming pared 2 bases from V and 0 bases from J, leaving 6 bases between. Per germline, CDR1 SGHDT and CDR2 YYEEEE. DNA for the CDR3: TGTGCCAGCAGCTTAACAGCCTCTGGAAACACCATATATTTT. Its protein is CASSLTASGNTIYF.

Only one count was recorded for this clone. This chain joins TRBV2 and TRBJ2-1; 8 bases agree with TRBD2. The ends lost 5 bases at V and 6 bases at J; junction bases unmatched: 12. The CDR3 is made up of 16 amino acids. The germline CDR1 and CDR2 sequences are SNHLY and FYNNEI. The CDR3 is CASSREGGGQGNEQFF. DNA for the CDR3: TGTGCCAGCAGTCGGGAGGGCGGGGGCCAGGGCAATGAGCAGTTCTTC.

This chain connects TRBV5-1 to TRBJ1-1; D ambiguous. Looked up from germline, CDR1 is SGHRS and CDR2 is YFSETQ. Trimming removed 4 bases at V and 2 bases at J, with 15 bases between. The CDR3 contains 15 residues. For the CDR3, the DNA is TGCGCCAGCAGCCCCCAGGATTCCCCCAACACTGAAGCTTTCTTT. Translated: CASSPQDSPNTEAFF.

This chain uses TRBV28 with TRBJ1-1; D call uncertain. CDR1 and CDR2 (germline): MDHEN, SYDVKM. The V end lost 6 bases, the J end lost 1 base, and 6 bases lay between the germline ends. The CDR3 runs 12 residues. This chain's CDR3 is CASRPGNTEAFF. CDR3 DNA sequence: TGTGCCAGCAGGCCGGGGAACACTGAAGCTTTCTTT.

V and J are TRBV16 and TRBJ1-1; 9 bases map to TRBD1. Germline V gives CDR1 KGHSY, CDR2 FQNENV. Losses at the gene ends were 5 bases for V and 2 bases for J; bases not matched to a gene: 3. The CDR3 length is 14 residues. For the CDR3, the DNA is TGTGCCAGCAGCGCGGACAGGGGAAACACTGAAGCTTTCTTT. This encodes CASSADRGNTEAFF.

V is TRBV3-1 (or the pseudogene TRBV3-2) and J is TRBJ2-1; D uncertain. The CDR3 is 12 residues long. Germline V gene data show CDR1 as LGHDT and CDR2 as YNNKEL (reference sequence). V lost 1 base to trimming and J lost 8 bases, with 6 bases between them. The CDR3: CASSQAGHEQFF. CDR3 bases: TGTGCCAGCAGCCAAGCCGGGCATGAGCAGTTCTTC.

The chain recombines TRBV27 with TRBJ2-7; D remains unclear. The CDR3 spans 11 residues. Germline assignment: CDR1 MNHEY and CDR2 SMNVEV (reference sequence). The ends were cut back, 0 bases at V and 12 bases at J, with 9 bases in the middle. In DNA form, the CDR3 reads TGTGCCAGCAGTTTATCCTCGAAGCTGTACTTC. Amino acids: CASSLSSKLYF.

The V gene is TRBV3-1 (or the pseudogene TRBV3-2), the J gene TRBJ2-1; D unresolved. The germline V gene encodes CDR1 LGHDT and CDR2 YNNKEL (reference sequence). Trimming removed 0 bases from V and 9 bases from J, with 15 bases in between. This CDR3 spans 15 amino acids. The CDR3 nucleotides read TGTGCCAGCAGCCAAGATCCGGCTAGAGTGGGTGAGCAGTTCTTC. This translates into CASSQDPARVGEQFF.

This chain uses TRBV12-3 or TRBV12-4 with TRBJ2-1; D remains unclear. This CDR3 contains 12 residues. Between the trimmed V and J ends, which lost 3 bases and 7 bases, there was a span of 7 bases. The CDR3 DNA follows: TGTGCCAGCAGTTTTCGGGTTAATGAGCAGTTCTTC. Translation: CASSFRVNEQFF.

V usage is TRBV3-1 (or the pseudogene TRBV3-2) and J usage is TRBJ2-3; D is undetermined. V was pared by 4 bases and J by 4 bases, with 12 bases between. Per germline, CDR1 LGHDT and CDR2 YNNKEL (reference sequence). This CDR3 is 14 amino acids long. CDR3 in amino acids: CASSPSGSSDTQYF. For the CDR3, the DNA is TGTGCCAGCAGCCCTTCCGGGTCTTCAGATACGCAGTATTTT.

The chain couples TRBV5-3 to TRBJ1-5, with D unresolved. TRBV5-3 is an ORF; its function is uncertain. The germline V and J ends were trimmed by 4 bases and 6 bases, with 17 bases remaining between them. CDR3 length: 15 amino acids. The CDR3 DNA sequence: TGTGCCAGAAGCCCCGGAGGGAGGGCAGGTCAGCCCCAGCATTTT. As protein: CARSPGGRAGQPQHF.

The chain couples TRBV28 to TRBJ2-7, with TRBD1 identical over 9 bases. V lost 7 bases and J lost 6; bases outside the gene matches: 13. Germline lookup yields CDR1 MDHEN and CDR2 SYDVKM. The CDR3 is 15 amino acids. Written as DNA, the CDR3 is TGTGCCAGCACCCAACCACGGGACAGGGCCCCCGAGCAGTACTTC. It translates to CASTQPRDRAPEQYF.

The DNA of the CDR3 is TGTGCCAGCAGTACCCAGGGGAGCGACAATGAGCAGTTCTTC. Encoded protein: CASSTQGSDNEQFF. The V call is TRBV2, the J call TRBJ2-1, with a possible D match to TRBD1 (6 bases). Trimming stripped 5 bases from V and 5 bases from J, with 13 bases between. CDR3 size: 14 residues. Germline values: CDR1 SNHLY, CDR2 FYNNEI.

The CDR3 reads CASSTYRGGAGELFF. As DNA, the CDR3 is TGTGCCAGTAGTACCTACAGGGGTGGTGCCGGGGAGCTGTTTTTT. V usage is TRBV19 and J usage is TRBJ2-2; TRBD1 aligns across 7 bases. V lost 4 bases, J lost 6 bases, and 8 bases stayed unmatched. The CDR3 runs to 15 residues. Germline V gives CDR1 LNHDA, CDR2 SQIVND (reference sequence).

The chain uses TRBV15 and TRBJ2-5; D remains ambiguous. V was pared by 1 base and J by 5 bases, with 8 bases between. There are 13 residues in the CDR3. The germline V gene has CDR1 LNHNV and CDR2 YYDKDF (reference sequence). The CDR3: CATSRGGLETQYF. The DNA of the CDR3 is TGTGCCACCAGCAGAGGAGGCCTGGAGACCCAGTACTTC. Supplemented by reference TRBV15 and TRBJ2-5, the full variable domain reads DAMVIQNPRYQVTQFGKPVTLSCSQTLNHNVMYWYQQKSSQAPKLLFHYYDKDFNNEADTPDNFQSRRPNTSFCFLDIRSPGLGDTAMYLCATSRGGLETQYFGPGTRLLVL.

The chain has TRBV19 and TRBJ2-2, with 8 positions matching TRBD2. This CDR3 is built from 14 residues. Germline loops: CDR1 LNHDA, CDR2 SQIVND (reference sequence). The V gene end was trimmed by 6 bases and the J gene end by 6 bases; junction bases not matched to a gene: 6. For the CDR3, the DNA is TGTGCCAGTAGAACTAGCGGAGCCTCCGGGGAGCTGTTTTTT. It translates to CASRTSGASGELFF.

The chain combines TRBV7-2 with TRBJ1-1; TRBD1 is a possible D gene (5 bases). Trimming stripped 5 bases from V and 3 bases from J, with 22 bases between. This CDR3 spans 17 amino acids. Per germline, CDR1 SGHTA and CDR2 FQGNSA. The CDR3 DNA follows: TGTGCCAGCAGCCCTCTACGGGGGATCGGGGTAGACACTGAAGCTTTCTTT. Its translation: CASSPLRGIGVDTEAFF. The whole variable domain, remainder taken from reference TRBV7-2 and TRBJ1-1, is GAGVSQSPSNKVTEKGKDVELRCDPISGHTALYWYRQSLGQGLEFLIYFQGNSAPDKSGLPSDRFSAERTGGSVSTLTIQRTQQEDSAVYLCASSPLRGIGVDTEAFFGQGTRLTVV.

The V call is TRBV19, the J call TRBJ2-1; 9 bases align to TRBD2. This CDR3 has 15 amino acids. Unmatched junction bases numbered 7, after V lost 1 base and J lost 9 bases. The germline V gene encodes CDR1 LNHDA and CDR2 SQIVND (reference sequence). DNA of the CDR3: TGTGCCAGTAGTATAGGCGCTAGCGGGATGGCTGAGCAGTTCTTC. Its protein is CASSIGASGMAEQFF.

V gene TRBV7-9 combines with J gene TRBJ1-1; no firm D call. The CDR3 is 14 residues long. V was pared by 3 bases and J by 1 base, with 9 bases between. From germline, CDR1 is SEHNR and CDR2 FQNEAQ (reference sequence). In nucleotides, the CDR3 is TGTGCCAGCAGCTTGAACCAGAGGAACACTGAAGCTTTCTTT. As protein: CASSLNQRNTEAFF.

This clone was seen once. This chain joins TRBV6-1 and TRBJ2-1; D unclear. The V and J ends lost 2 bases and 9 bases respectively, with 5 bases between them. The CDR3 totals 11 residues. Germline V gene sequence: CDR1 MNHNS, CDR2 SASEGT. This chain's CDR3 is CASSEWSEQFF. The CDR3 region has the DNA TGTGCCAGCAGTGAATGGTCTGAGCAGTTCTTC.

The chain is built from TRBV5-1 and TRBJ2-1; 13 bases align to TRBD2. Germline lookup yields CDR1 SGHRS and CDR2 YFSETQ. The CDR3 covers 18 residues. With V trimmed by 1 base and J by 6 bases, 10 bases remained unmatched. The CDR3 DNA reads TGCGCCAGCAGCTTGACTAGCGGGGGGGCCGGTATTAGCAATGAGCAGTTCTTC. Its protein product is CASSLTSGGAGISNEQFF.

The rearrangement links TRBV2 to TRBJ2-7; D is ambiguous. This CDR3 contains 14 residues. V lost 8 bases and J lost 1, with 15 bases in between. Per germline, CDR1 SNHLY and CDR2 FYNNEI. The CDR3 loop is CASLAPPASYEQYF. The CDR3 region has the DNA TGTGCCAGCCTGGCTCCTCCGGCGTCCTACGAGCAGTACTTC.

J is TRBJ1-6 and V is TRBV28; the D is unclear. CDR3 length: 12 amino acids. The germline CDR1 and CDR2 sequences are MDHEN and SYDVKM. The germline V and J ends were trimmed by 6 bases and 9 bases, with 9 bases remaining between them. The CDR3 sequence: CASSQPSSPLHF. CDR3 DNA: TGTGCCAGCAGCCAGCCGAGTTCACCCCTCCACTTT.

This chain connects TRBV19 to TRBJ1-2; D gene ambiguous. Germline V CDR1 and CDR2: LNHDA, SQIVND (reference sequence). This CDR3 has 13 amino acids. The V end was cut by 4 bases, the J end by 8 bases, with 14 bases between. The CDR3 loop reads CASSTPVGGGYTF. DNA for the CDR3: TGTGCCAGTAGTACCCCGGTGGGTGGGGGCTACACCTTC.

The chain employs TRBV5-1 and TRBJ2-7; 7 bases map to TRBD2. Germline loops: CDR1 SGHRS, CDR2 YFSETQ. With V trimmed by 4 bases and J by 8 bases, 12 bases remained unmatched. The length of the CDR3 is 14 residues. This chain's CDR3 is CASSAREDNAKQYF. DNA of the CDR3: TGCGCCAGCAGCGCCCGGGAGGACAACGCGAAGCAGTACTTC.

The rearrangement joins TRBV12-3 or TRBV12-4 to TRBJ1-1; 9 nucleotides match TRBD1. This CDR3 region has 13 residues. V lost 1 base, J lost 11 bases, and 5 bases stayed unmatched. The CDR3 DNA sequence: TGTGCCAGCAGTTTAGTAGAGACAGGGGGGGCTTTCTTT. This codes for CASSLVETGGAFF.

The chain has TRBV20-1 and TRBJ2-1; a possible D gene is TRBD2 (5 bases). This CDR3 contains 11 residues. V was cut by 0 bases and J by 9 bases, with 6 bases left in between. The germline V gene has CDR1 DFQATT and CDR2 SNEGSKA (reference sequence). The CDR3 nucleotides are TGCAGTGCTAGAGAAGGAGGTGAGCAGTTCTTC. It yields the protein CSAREGGEQFF.

This chain connects TRBV4-1 to TRBJ1-1; TRBD1 might be the D (5 bases). V dropped 4 bases and J dropped 3 bases, with 12 bases sitting between them. This CDR3 is built from 14 residues. The germline V gene encodes CDR1 MGHRA and CDR2 YSYEKL. CDR3 in amino acids: CASSPGIRDTEAFF. As DNA, the CDR3 is TGCGCCAGCAGCCCAGGGATTAGGGACACTGAAGCTTTCTTT.

V and J are TRBV11-2 and TRBJ2-1, with 10 positions matching TRBD2. CDR1 SGHAT and CDR2 FQNNGV come from the germline V gene. This CDR3 has 15 residues. V lost 5 bases and J lost 3; bases outside the gene matches: 4. The CDR3 protein is CASSPSGGYYNEQFF. The CDR3 DNA reads TGTGCCAGCAGCCCTAGCGGGGGCTACTACAATGAGCAGTTCTTC. The complete variable domain, with remaining parts taken from reference TRBV11-2 and TRBJ2-1, reads EAGVAQSPRYKIIEKRQSVAFWCNPISGHATLYWYQQILGQGPKLLIQFQNNGVVDDSQLPKDRFSAERLKGVDSTLKIQPAKLEDSAVYLCASSPSGGYYNEQFFGPGTRLTVL.

The chain has TRBV9 and TRBJ1-5, with 9 bases that match TRBD1. The CDR3 totals 15 residues. V gave up 4 bases and J gave up 3 bases; unmatched junction bases: 5. Per germline, CDR1 SGDLS and CDR2 YYNGEE. CDR3: CASSPGQGSNQPQHF. The CDR3 DNA reads as TGTGCCAGCAGCCCGGGACAGGGCTCCAATCAGCCCCAGCATTTT.